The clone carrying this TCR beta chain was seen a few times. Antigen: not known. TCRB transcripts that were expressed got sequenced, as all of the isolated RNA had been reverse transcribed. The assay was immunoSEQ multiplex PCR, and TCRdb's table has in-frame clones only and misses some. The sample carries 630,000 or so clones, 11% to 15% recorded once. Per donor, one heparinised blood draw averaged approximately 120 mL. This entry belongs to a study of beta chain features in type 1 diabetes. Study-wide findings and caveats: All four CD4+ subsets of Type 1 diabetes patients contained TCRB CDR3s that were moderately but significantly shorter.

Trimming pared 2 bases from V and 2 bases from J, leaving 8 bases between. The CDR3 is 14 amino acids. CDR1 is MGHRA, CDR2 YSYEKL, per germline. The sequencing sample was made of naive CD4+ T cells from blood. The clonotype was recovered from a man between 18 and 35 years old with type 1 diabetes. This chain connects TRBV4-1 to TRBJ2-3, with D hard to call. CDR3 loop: CASSQIVPTDTQYF. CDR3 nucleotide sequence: TGCGCCAGCAGCCAAATCGTTCCCACAGATACGCAGTATTTT.